These 10 T cell receptor beta chains share one sample of origin, sequenced in a study of T-cell reconstitution after alpha-beta-depleted transplantation in children. During its preparation, the TCRbeta library received unique molecular identifiers. TCRdb reprocessed the PCR reads via MiXCR and lists one record per CDR3 protein. The table records about 980,000 distinct CDR3 sequences, less than 30% of them present only once. The material was PBMCs, mostly from graft donor cells, obtained 360 days after TCRalphabeta/CD19-depleted stem cell transplant. Every receptor here comes from a boy under two years old who had a stem cell transplant for SCID, so the T cells may come from the graft donor.

This clonotype was detected only a few times. The chain recombines TRBV5-1 with TRBJ1-1; 9 bases agree with TRBD1. The CDR3 has 16 residues. J gave up 4 bases and V 0 bases, and 7 bases lay outside the gene matches. Germline V lookup: CDR1 SGHRS, CDR2 YFSETQ. The CDR3, as DNA: TGCGCCAGCAGCTTGGCCGCTCGACAGGGGGTCACTGAAGCTTTCTTT. Translated: CASSLAARQGVTEAFF. Full variable domain (remainder filled in from reference TRBV5-1 and TRBJ1-1): KAGVTQTPRYLIKTRGQQVTLSCSPISGHRSVSWYQQTPGQGLQFLFEYFSETQRNKGNFPGRFSGRQFSNSRSEMNVSTLELGDSALYLCASSLAARQGVTEAFFGQGTRLTVV.

The V and J genes are TRBV19 and TRBJ2-2; D unclear. V was cut by 7 bases and J by 0 bases, with 9 bases left in between. The CDR3 runs 14 residues. Germline CDR1 reads LNHDA; CDR2 reads SQIVND (reference sequence). The CDR3 loop is CASNRQANTGELFF. As DNA, the CDR3 is TGTGCCAGTAATCGACAAGCGAACACCGGGGAGCTGTTTTTT.

The CDR3 reads CASSQVTETSGARGTQYF. In DNA, the CDR3 is TGTGCCAGCAGCCAAGTAACGGAGACTAGCGGGGCCCGGGGGACCCAGTACTTC. This rearrangement joins TRBV4-2 to TRBJ2-5; 11 nucleotides match TRBD2. The V gene end was trimmed by 1 base and the J gene end by 7 bases; junction bases not matched to a gene: 14. From germline, CDR1 is LGHNA and CDR2 YNFKEQ. The CDR3 runs 18 residues.

This clonotype has ten or more counts. V and J are TRBV5-5 and TRBJ2-2; TRBD2 agrees at 7 bases. Germline V gene data show CDR1 as SGHKS and CDR2 as YYEKEE (reference sequence). This CDR3 comprises 14 residues. Unmatched junction bases numbered 3, after V lost 5 bases and J lost 2 bases. The CDR3: CASRTAGNTGELFF. CDR3 nucleotides: TGTGCCAGCAGAACAGCGGGAAACACCGGGGAGCTGTTTTTT.

This clonotype appeared a few times. The chain combines TRBV12-3 or TRBV12-4 with TRBJ2-7; the D gene is possibly TRBD1 (6 bases). V was cut by 7 bases and J by 1 base, with 11 bases left in between. This CDR3 region has 13 residues. The chain's CDR3 is CASNTGYSYEQYF. CDR3 DNA: TGTGCCAGCAACACAGGGTATTCCTACGAGCAGTACTTC.

This clonotype was seen more than once but under ten times. This chain joins TRBV28 and TRBJ1-5; no clear D. The ends were cut back, 3 bases at V and 7 bases at J, with 10 bases in the middle. Germline assignment: CDR1 MDHEN and CDR2 SYDVKM. The CDR3 totals 13 residues. In DNA form, the CDR3 reads TGTGCCAGCAGTTTTTCCCTCAGGCAGCCCCAGCATTTT. It specifies CASSFSLRQPQHF.

This clonotype was observed at least ten times. The chain carries TRBV12-3 or TRBV12-4 and TRBJ1-1; possible D gene TRBD1, 6 bases. The V end was cut by 1 base, the J end by 0 bases, with 9 bases between. This CDR3 has 15 amino acids. The CDR3 nucleotides are TGTGCCAGCAGTTTAGGGACAGCAATGAACACTGAAGCTTTCTTT. Its protein product is CASSLGTAMNTEAFF.

This clonotype was found a few times. The chain joins TRBV10-3 to TRBJ2-5; 9 bases agree with TRBD1. J gave up 5 bases and V 4 bases, and 8 bases lay outside the gene matches. CDR1 is ENHRY and CDR2 is SYGVKD in the germline V gene. The CDR3 contains 15 residues. The DNA for the CDR3 is TGTGCCATCAGTGGGACATTAGGACAGGGGGAGACCCAGTACTTC. Residues: CAISGTLGQGETQYF.

The chain is built from TRBV2 and TRBJ2-7, with D perhaps matching TRBD1 (6 bases). Trimming took off 3 bases at V and 7 bases at J, with 22 bases between the two ends. Germline V gene data show CDR1 as SNHLY and CDR2 as FYNNEI. CDR3 size: 16 residues. The CDR3 bases are TGTGCCAGCAGTGATTCAGGTGGGGGCAGATATAAAGAGCAGTACTTC. Protein product: CASSDSGGGRYKEQYF.

The chain employs TRBV7-9 and TRBJ2-3; D is unresolved. Trimming cost V 1 base and J 5 bases, with 10 bases left between them. CDR1 is SEHNR, CDR2 FQNEAQ, per germline (reference sequence). The CDR3 extends over 14 amino acids. CDR3 DNA: TGTGCCAGCAGCTTAGGGCCTAGTCAAGATACGCAGTATTTT. The encoded protein is CASSLGPSQDTQYF.